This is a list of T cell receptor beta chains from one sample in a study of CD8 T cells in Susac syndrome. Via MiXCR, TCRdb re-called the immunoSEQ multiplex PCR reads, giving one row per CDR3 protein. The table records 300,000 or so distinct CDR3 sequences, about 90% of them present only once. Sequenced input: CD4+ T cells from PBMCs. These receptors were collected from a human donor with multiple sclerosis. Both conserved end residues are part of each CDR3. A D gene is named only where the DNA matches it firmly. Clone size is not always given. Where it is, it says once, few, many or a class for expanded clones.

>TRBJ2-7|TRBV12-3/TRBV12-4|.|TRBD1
TGTGCCAGCAGTTCGACAGGGGGCGCGTCCTACGAGCAGTACTTC
CASSSTGGASYEQYF
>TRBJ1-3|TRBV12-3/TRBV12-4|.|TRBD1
TGTGCCAGCAGCTCGACAGGGGGCTCCGGAAACACCATATATTTT
CASSSTGGSGNTIYF
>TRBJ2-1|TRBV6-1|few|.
TGTGCCAGCAGTGAAAGGAGGGGGCGCCGTGGGAATGAGCAGTTCTTC
CASSERRGRRGNEQFF
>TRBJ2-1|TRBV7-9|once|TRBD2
TGTGCCAGCATCCAGCGGGCTAGCGGGAAATACAATGAGCAGTTCTTC
CASIQRASGKYNEQFF
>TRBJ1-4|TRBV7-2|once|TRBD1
TGTGCCAGCAGCTTAGGGGCCAGGGGGGAAGAAAAACTGTTTTTT
CASSLGARGEEKLFF
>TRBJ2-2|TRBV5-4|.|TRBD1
TGTGCCAGCAGCTTTGTACAGGGGACCGGGGAGCTGTTTTTT
CASSFVQGTGELFF
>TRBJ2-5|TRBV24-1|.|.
TGTGCCACCAGTGATTTGCAAGGGGAGACCCAGTACTTC
CATSDLQGETQYF
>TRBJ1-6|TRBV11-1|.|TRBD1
TGTGCCAGCAGCCCCGCCGGGACAGCCGGACTCAGCTCCTATAATTCACCCCTCCACTTT
CASSPAGTAGLSSYNSPLHF
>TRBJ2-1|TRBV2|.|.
TGTGCCAGCAGGACTGGCAAAACACCCAACAATGAGCAGTTCTTC
CASRTGKTPNNEQFF
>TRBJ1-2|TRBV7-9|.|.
TGTGCCAGCAGCTTTCGGACAGACGGCTACACCTTC
CASSFRTDGYTF
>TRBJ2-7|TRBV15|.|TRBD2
TGTGCCACCAGCAGAATCCGCCCAGCGGGAGTCTACGAGCAGTACTTC
CATSRIRPAGVYEQYF
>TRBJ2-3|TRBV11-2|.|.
TGTGCCAGCAGCTTACATCTAGCAGCGGATACGCAGTATTTT
CASSLHLAADTQYF
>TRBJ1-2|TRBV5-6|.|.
TGTGCCAGCAGCTTGGTGGGAGTCTCCGGTGGCTACACCTTC
CASSLVGVSGGYTF
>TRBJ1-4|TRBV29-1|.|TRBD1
TGCAGCGTTGACCTGGGACAGGCCGGGGGAAAACTGTTTTTT
CSVDLGQAGGKLFF
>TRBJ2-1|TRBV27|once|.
TGTGCCAGCAGAAGAAGCGACCACCTCTATAGCTCCTACAATGAGCAGTTCTTC
CASRRSDHLYSSYNEQFF
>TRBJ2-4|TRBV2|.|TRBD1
TGTGCCAGCAGGCTCCGGGACAGTGTTAGTATTCAGTACTTC
CASRLRDSVSIQYF
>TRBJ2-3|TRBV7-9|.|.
TGTGCCAGCACCAACATCGAGACTTCCACAGATACGCAGTATTTT
CASTNIETSTDTQYF
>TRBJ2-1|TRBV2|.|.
TGTGCCAGCAGTGGGCCCGGTGGTGAGCAGTTCTTC
CASSGPGGEQFF
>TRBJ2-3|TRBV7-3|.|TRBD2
TGTGCCAGCAGCTTACTAGCGGGCCGCACAGATACGCAGTATTTT
CASSLLAGRTDTQYF
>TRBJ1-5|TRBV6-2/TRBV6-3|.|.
TGTGCCAGCAGTCGACCCCCTGGGGTCAGGGATCAGCCCCAGCATTTT
CASSRPPGVRDQPQHF
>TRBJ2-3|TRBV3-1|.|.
TGTGCCAGCAGCCAAACGGCGGGGCACACAGATACGCAGTATTTT
CASSQTAGHTDTQYF
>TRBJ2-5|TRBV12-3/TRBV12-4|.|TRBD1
TGTGCCAGCAGTTACGGGACAGGGCGGGAGACCCAGTACTTC
CASSYGTGRETQYF
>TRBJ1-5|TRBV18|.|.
TGTGCCAGCTCTTACGGGGACAATCAGCCCCAGCATTTT
CASSYGDNQPQHF
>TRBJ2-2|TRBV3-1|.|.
TGTGCCAGCAGCCAAGTTGCGTACACCGGGGAGCTGTTTTTT
CASSQVAYTGELFF
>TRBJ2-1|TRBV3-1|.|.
TGTGCCAGCAGCCAAGATCGGAGGAGGTCAGGTAGCCACGAGCAGTTCTTC
CASSQDRRRSGSHEQFF
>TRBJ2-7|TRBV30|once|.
TGTGCCTGGAGTGCTGGCGCCGAGCAGTACTTC
CAWSAGAEQYF
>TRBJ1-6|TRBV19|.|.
TGTGCCAGTAGTTCGGACCTAGAGAATTCACCCCTCCACTTT
CASSSDLENSPLHF
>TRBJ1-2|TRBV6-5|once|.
TGTGCCAGCAGTTACTCGTACTGGGACTATGGCTACACCTTC
CASSYSYWDYGYTF
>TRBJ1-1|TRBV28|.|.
TGTGCCAGCAGTTTCGTCCTGAACACTGAAGCTTTCTTT
CASSFVLNTEAFF
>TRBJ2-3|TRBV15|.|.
TGTGCCACCAGCGGTGGACTCGAGACGCAGTATTTT
CATSGGLETQYF
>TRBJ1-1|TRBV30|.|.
TGTGCCTGGAGTGTGGTCAGGGGAAGGACTGAAGCTTTCTTT
CAWSVVRGRTEAFF
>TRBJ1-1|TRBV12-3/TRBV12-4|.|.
TGTGCCAGCAGTTCCTTGGGAGGCAGCATGAACACTGAAGCTTTCTTT
CASSSLGGSMNTEAFF
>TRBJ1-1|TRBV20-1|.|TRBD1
TGCAGTGCTAGTCACCAGGGGGCTGAAGCTTTCTTT
CSASHQGAEAFF
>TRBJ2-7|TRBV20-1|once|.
TGCAGTGCCCAACAGGGCGGCGAGCAGTACTTC
CSAQQGGEQYF
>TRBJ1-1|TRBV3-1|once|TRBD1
TGTGCCAGCAGCCGAGGACAGGAAAACACTGAAGCTTTCTTT
CASSRGQENTEAFF
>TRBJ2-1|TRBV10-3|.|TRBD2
TGTGCCATCACCCGACTAGCGGGAGGGGAGGATGAGCAGTTCTTC
CAITRLAGGEDEQFF
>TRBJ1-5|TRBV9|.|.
TGTGCCAGCAGCGCCTTATCAGGGGAAGGACAGCCCCAGCATTTT
CASSALSGEGQPQHF
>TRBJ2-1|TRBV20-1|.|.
TGCAGTGGGACGACACACAATGAGCAGTTCTTC
CSGTTHNEQFF
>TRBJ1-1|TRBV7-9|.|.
TGTGCCAGCAGCATCTCAGGGACGCCGAACACTGAAGCTTTCTTT
CASSISGTPNTEAFF
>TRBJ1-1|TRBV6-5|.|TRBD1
TGTGCCAGCAGTTACTCGGACAGGGGGGACACTGAAGCTTTCTTT
CASSYSDRGDTEAFF
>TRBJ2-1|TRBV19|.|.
TGTGCCAGTAGAACGGGGGACACTGGGCGGTACAATGAGCAGTTCTTC
CASRTGDTGRYNEQFF
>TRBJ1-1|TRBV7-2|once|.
TGTGCCAGCAGCCTCCTAGGTCCGAACACTGAAGCTTTCTTT
CASSLLGPNTEAFF
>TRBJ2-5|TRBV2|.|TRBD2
TGTGCCAGCAGTGGGGAGCGGGGCCCCCCACGAGAGGGATCCTACTTC
CASSGERGPPREGSYF
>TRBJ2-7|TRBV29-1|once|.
TGCAGCGTGAAAGGGGGGGGCTACGAGCAGTACTTC
CSVKGGGYEQYF
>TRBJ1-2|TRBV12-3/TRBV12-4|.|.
TGTGCCAGCAGTTTAGTCAGCCTTAACTATGGCTACACCTTC
CASSLVSLNYGYTF
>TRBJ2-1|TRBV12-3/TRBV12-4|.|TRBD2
TGTGCCAGCAGCCTCGGCGGGGGGCGGGGCCGAAATGAGCAGTTCTTC
CASSLGGGRGRNEQFF
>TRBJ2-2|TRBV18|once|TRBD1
TGTGCCAGCTCACGATCCGGGACAGCCACGAACACCGGGGAGCTGTTTTTT
CASSRSGTATNTGELFF
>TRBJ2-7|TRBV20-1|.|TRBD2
TGCAGTGCTATTGGGACTAGCGGGAGGACCTACGAGCAGTACTTC
CSAIGTSGRTYEQYF
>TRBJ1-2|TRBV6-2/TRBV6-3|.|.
TGTGCCAGCAGCCAGGACGGGAACTATGGCTACACCTTC
CASSQDGNYGYTF
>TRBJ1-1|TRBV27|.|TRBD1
TGTGCCAGCAGTTCCACATTGGGACAGGTCTTCAACACTGAAGCTTTCTTT
CASSSTLGQVFNTEAFF
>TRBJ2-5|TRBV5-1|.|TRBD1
TGCGCCAGCAGCTTGGCGGGACAGGGAAGGAGGCAAGAGACCCAGTACTTC
CASSLAGQGRRQETQYF
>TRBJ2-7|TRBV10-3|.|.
TGTGCCATCAGTGAGCTCTTCTACGAGCAGTACTTC
CAISELFYEQYF
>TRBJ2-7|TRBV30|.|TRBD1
TGTGCCTGGGACCGGGACAGGGCTAACGAGCAGTACTTC
CAWDRDRANEQYF
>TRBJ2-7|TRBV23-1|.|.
TGCGCCAGCAGTCAATCGTACCGGCGGGGATCCTACGAGCAGTACTTC
CASSQSYRRGSYEQYF